A single sample is the source of the 20 T cell receptor beta chains below, sequenced in a study of cytomegalovirus exposure and HLA in healthy donors. 13 Jbeta primers and 60 Vbeta primers were used for the PCR. The table came from immunoSEQ multiplex PCR; TCRdb's copy has only in-frame clones and leaves some out. The sample includes 150,000 to 200,000 clones, about 79% seen only once; the top ten take just under 1%. Source material: PBMCs. Every receptor here comes from a woman aged 50 to 60 in good health and CMV-seropositive.

This clone has only one observation. At one end, the junction sequence differs from germline, possibly due to a read error. V is TRBV5-1 and J is TRBJ2-7; weak D call: TRBD1 (6 bases). In germline, CDR1 is SGHRS, CDR2 YFSETQ. There are 13 residues in the CDR3. DNA of the CDR3: TGCGCCAGCAGCGTATCCGGACAGCGAGGATCCAGCTTC. It encodes CASSVSGQRGSSF.

CDR3 sequence reads: CASSLGASGRLDNEQFF. The CDR3 coding sequence is TGTGCCAGCAGCTTAGGCGCTAGCGGGAGATTGGACAATGAGCAGTTCTTC. The chain recombines TRBV7-6 with TRBJ2-1; TRBD2 agrees at 10 bases. Germline V lookup: CDR1 SGHVS, CDR2 FNYEAQ. This CDR3 contains 17 residues. The ends lost 1 base at V and 5 bases at J; junction bases unmatched: 8. The full variable domain, completed using reference TRBV7-6 and TRBJ2-1, is GAGVSQSPRYKVTKRGQDVALRCDPISGHVSLYWYRQALGQGPEFLTYFNYEAQQDKSGLPNDRFSAERPEGSISTLTIQRTEQRDSAMYRCASSLGASGRLDNEQFFGPGTRLTVL.

The rearrangement links TRBV30 to TRBJ1-2; 11 nucleotides agree with TRBD1. The V gene's germline CDR1 is GTSNPN and CDR2 SVGIG (reference sequence). CDR3 length equals 14 residues. The trim removed 5 bases at V and 6 bases at J, leaving 8 bases unmatched. The CDR3 nucleotides read TGTGCCTGGGGAGGACAGGGGGCCGAGGATGGCTACACCTTC. It is translated as CAWGGQGAEDGYTF.

This clone is a singleton in its sample. Its ends do not fully match the called genes, so a read error is possible. V gene TRBV12-5 combines with J gene TRBJ2-7; possibly TRBD1 for D (6 bases). CDR3 size: 13 residues. Germline CDR1 reads LGHNT; CDR2 reads FRNRAP. The CDR3 sequence: CASGLDASGELYF. DNA of the CDR3: TGTGCTAGTGGTTTGGACGCTTCAGGGGAGCTGTACTTC. The full variable domain, in which reference TRBV12-5 and TRBJ2-7 provide the parts outside the CDR3, is DARVTQTPRHKVTEMGQEVTMRCQPILGHNTVFWYRQTMMQGLELLAYFRNRAPLDDSGMPKDRFSAEMPDATLATLKIQPSEPRDSAVYFCASGLDASGELYFGPGTRLTVT.

The chain combines TRBV29-1 with TRBJ1-4, with D perhaps matching TRBD1 (6 bases). The CDR3 has 12 amino acids. The germline V gene has CDR1 SQVTM and CDR2 ANQGSEA. V lost 4 bases and J lost 8, with 11 bases in between. CDR3 DNA: TGCAGCGTTGCTCAGGGGAACGAAAAACTGTTTTTT. It translates to CSVAQGNEKLFF. The full variable domain, in which reference TRBV29-1 and TRBJ1-4 provide the parts outside the CDR3, is SAVISQKPSRDICQRGTSLTIQCQVDSQVTMMFWYRQQPGQSLTLIATANQGSEATYESGFVIDKFPISRPNLTFSTLTVSNMSPEDSSIYLCSVAQGNEKLFFGSGTQLSVL.

This clone was counted only a few times. The chain carries TRBV21-1 and TRBJ2-7; the table's TRBD2 call for D was not verified on the DNA. TRBV21-1 is given as a pseudogene. This CDR3 comprises 16 residues. CDR3 amino acids: CASSKDEMAGTYEQYF. CDR3 in DNA: TGTGCCAGCAGCAAAGACGAAATGGCGGGTACCTACGAGCAGTACTTC.

About this clone itself: Its ends do not fully match the called genes, so a read error is possible. This rearrangement joins TRBV7-7 to TRBJ2-1, with 8 bases matching TRBD1. This CDR3 spans 19 amino acids. Germline CDR1 SSHAT, CDR2 FNYEAQ (reference sequence). CDR3 DNA sequence: TGTGCTAGCAGCCCCACGCTCCTAGGACAGGGTTTGGCCTACAATGAGCAGTTCTTC. Translation: CASSPTLLGQGLAYNEQFF.

CDR3 residues: CASMGGPQDTQYF. In nucleotides, the CDR3 is TGCGCCAGCATGGGGGGGCCCCAAGATACGCAGTATTTT. This chain uses TRBV5-1 with TRBJ2-3; a possible D gene is TRBD2 (7 bases). The V end was cut by 6 bases, the J end by 5 bases, with 13 bases between. CDR3 length equals 13 residues. The germline V gene has CDR1 SGHRS and CDR2 YFSETQ.

This rearrangement joins TRBV4-3 to TRBJ1-2; maybe TRBD1 (5 bases). The CDR3 covers 15 residues. Germline-derived CDR1 and CDR2 are LGHNA and YSLEER. Trimming pared 0 bases from V and 2 bases from J, leaving 10 bases between. CDR3 bases: TGCGCCAGCAGCCAAGATAGTGCAGGGAACTATGGCTACACCTTC. It is translated as CASSQDSAGNYGYTF.

This chain connects TRBV6-4 to TRBJ2-3, with a possible D match to TRBD2 (5 bases). In germline, CDR1 is MRHNA, CDR2 SNTAGT. The CDR3 is made up of 14 amino acids. V lost 5 bases and J lost 2, with 11 bases in between. This CDR3 reads CASSKDWLTDTQYF. DNA of the CDR3: TGTGCCAGCAGTAAGGACTGGCTCACAGATACGCAGTATTTT.

This clone has a single count. This chain joins TRBV14 and TRBJ2-2; TRBD2 matches at 10 bases. There are 18 residues in the CDR3. V was pared by 3 bases and J by 1 base, with 8 bases of the junction left unmatched. The germline gives CDR1 SGHDN, CDR2 FVKESK. CDR3 in amino acids: CASSQANSGGLNTGELFF. The CDR3 coding sequence is TGTGCCAGCAGCCAGGCCAATAGCGGGGGGCTGAACACCGGGGAGCTGTTTTTT.

J is TRBJ2-7 and V is TRBV7-6; 12 nucleotides align to TRBD2. Germline loops: CDR1 SGHVS, CDR2 FNYEAQ. The CDR3 sequence is 16 residues long. Trimming cost V 5 bases and J 4 bases; bases outside gene matches: 9. The CDR3 DNA is TGTGCCAGCAGCCTCGGCGAGACTAGCGGGAGTTACGAGCAGTACTTC. This translates into CASSLGETSGSYEQYF.

This clone was counted a few times. The CDR3 bases are TGCAGCGTCGGCAGGGCCCTCTCCTACGAGCAGTACTTC. Its protein is CSVGRALSYEQYF. The rearrangement links TRBV29-1 to TRBJ2-7, with D maybe TRBD1 (5 bases). Trimming took 6 bases from V and 0 from J, leaving 12 bases between them. The germline gives CDR1 SQVTM, CDR2 ANQGSEA. The CDR3 covers 13 residues.

The chain carries TRBV6-1 and TRBJ2-3; 10 bases are shared with TRBD1. Looked up from germline, CDR1 is MNHNS and CDR2 is SASEGT. The ends lost 0 bases at V and 4 bases at J; junction bases unmatched: 1. This CDR3 is built from 15 residues. The chain's CDR3 is CASSEATGGADTQYF. The DNA of the CDR3 is TGTGCCAGCAGTGAAGCGACAGGGGGCGCAGATACGCAGTATTTT.

This rearrangement joins TRBV6-6 to TRBJ2-7; D is uncertain. The V end was cut by 0 bases, the J end by 1 base, with 4 bases between. The CDR3 extends over 13 amino acids. Germline V lookup: CDR1 MNHNY, CDR2 SVGAGI (reference sequence). The CDR3 DNA follows: TGTGCCAGCAGTTACTCCGTATCCTACGAGCAGTACTTC. Translation: CASSYSVSYEQYF.

This clone was picked up a small number of times. The rearrangement joins TRBV28 to TRBJ1-5; possible D gene TRBD1, 6 bases. Trimming stripped 6 bases from V and 6 bases from J, with 12 bases between. Germline loops: CDR1 MDHEN, CDR2 SYDVKM. The CDR3 has 13 amino acids. CDR3 in amino acids: CASRQQGFQPQHF. CDR3 coding DNA: TGTGCCAGCAGACAACAGGGATTTCAGCCCCAGCATTTT.

The rearrangement uses TRBV10-2 and TRBJ2-5; the D gene is possibly TRBD2 (6 bases). The germline V and J ends were trimmed by 3 bases and 4 bases, with 9 bases remaining between them. Germline V CDR1 and CDR2: WSHSY, SAAADI. The CDR3 has 13 amino acids. CDR3 residues: CASSDMGGETQYF. CDR3 nucleotides: TGCGCCAGCAGTGACATGGGAGGAGAGACCCAGTACTTC.

The genes are TRBV7-9 and TRBJ1-1, with a weak D call TRBD1 (6 bases). The CDR3 is 11 residues long. Trimming removed 6 bases at V and 6 bases at J, with 8 bases between. The germline CDR1 and CDR2 sequences are SEHNR and FQNEAQ (reference sequence). The DNA of the CDR3 is TGTGCCAGCAGGGGGGCATCTGAAGCTTTCTTT. Translated, it gives CASRGASEAFF.

The sample holds one count of this clone. The V call is TRBV6-5, the J call TRBJ2-7; 7 nucleotides line up with TRBD1. CDR1 is MNHEY, CDR2 SVGAGI, per germline. The trim removed 6 bases at V and 3 bases at J, leaving 8 bases unmatched. This CDR3 spans 14 amino acids. The CDR3 spells CASSLRQGGYEQYF. The CDR3 DNA reads TGTGCCAGCAGCCTGCGACAGGGCGGCTACGAGCAGTACTTC.

This chain connects TRBV6-5 to TRBJ2-7; a possible D gene is TRBD1 (6 bases). Germline V gene data show CDR1 as MNHEY and CDR2 as SVGAGI. V gave up 9 bases and J gave up 2 bases, with 17 bases separating them. CDR3 length: 14 residues. The CDR3 DNA follows: TGTGCCAGTAGCCCCGACAGGCCCACCTACGAGCAGTACTTC. Protein sequence: CASSPDRPTYEQYF.